The next 14 T cell receptor beta chains were all read from a single sample in a study of technical replicates of blood from a handful of donors. The data were produced by immunoSEQ multiplex PCR, yet TCRdb's version contains in-frame clones alone and is incomplete. Of under 85,000 clones in the sample, about 86% are singletons; the top ten hold 4% to 5.5%. The sequencing input was PBMCs. The receptors derive from a human donor in good health. Some clones in this sample may be carry-over from other donors' samples.

The chain's CDR3 is CASSPSPGKENTIYF. CDR3 DNA sequence: TGCGCCAGCAGCCCAAGCCCGGGAAAAGAAAACACCATATATTTT. The chain uses TRBV5-1 and TRBJ1-3; D is ambiguous. Looked up from germline, CDR1 is SGHRS and CDR2 is YFSETQ. CDR3 length equals 15 residues. V was shortened by 4 bases and J by 6 bases, with 17 bases between the two germline ends.

The V and J genes are TRBV10-3 and TRBJ1-2, with 7 nucleotides matching TRBD1. The V gene's germline CDR1 is ENHRY and CDR2 SYGVKD. The CDR3 loop spans 15 amino acids. Trimming removed 3 bases from V and 4 bases from J; junction bases left unmatched: 8. In DNA, the CDR3 is TGTGCCATCAGTGAAACAGGGGTTGAATCCTATGGCTACACCTTC. This codes for CAISETGVESYGYTF.

The chain employs TRBV9 and TRBJ2-1; TRBD1 is a possible D gene (6 bases). The CDR3 runs 13 residues. V lost 0 bases and J 6 bases, leaving 7 bases between the germline ends. CDR1 is SGDLS and CDR2 is YYNGEE in the germline V gene. Here the CDR3 reads CASSVAGVNEQFF. The CDR3 DNA reads as TGTGCCAGCAGCGTAGCAGGGGTCAATGAGCAGTTCTTC. Filled out from reference TRBV9 and TRBJ2-1, the complete variable domain reads DSGVTQTPKHLITATGQRVTLRCSPRSGDLSVYWYQQSLDQGLQFLIQYYNGEERAKGNILERFSAQQFPDLHSELNLSSLELGDSALYFCASSVAGVNEQFFGPGTRLTVL.

The chain recombines TRBV9 with TRBJ2-1; 14 nucleotides agree with TRBD2. Germline-derived CDR1 and CDR2 are SGDLS and YYNGEE. The CDR3 is 15 amino acids. The V segment lost 4 bases and the J segment 9 bases; nucleotides outside the gene matches: 6. This CDR3 is CASSPGTSGRGEQFF. For the CDR3, the DNA is TGTGCCAGCAGCCCCGGGACTAGCGGGAGAGGTGAGCAGTTCTTC. Based on the CDR3 plus reference TRBV9 and TRBJ2-1, the full variable domain is DSGVTQTPKHLITATGQRVTLRCSPRSGDLSVYWYQQSLDQGLQFLIQYYNGEERAKGNILERFSAQQFPDLHSELNLSSLELGDSALYFCASSPGTSGRGEQFFGPGTRLTVL.

J is TRBJ1-2 and V is TRBV10-3; TRBD1 aligns across 10 bases. Germline V gives CDR1 ENHRY, CDR2 SYGVKD. Losses at the gene ends were 6 bases for V and 6 bases for J; bases not matched to a gene: 7. CDR3 length: 14 amino acids. The CDR3 region is CAIRGTGAVDGYTF. CDR3 DNA: TGTGCCATCAGGGGGACAGGGGCCGTAGATGGCTACACCTTC.

The rearrangement joins TRBV7-9 to TRBJ2-1; 12 nucleotides agree with TRBD2. Unmatched junction bases numbered 3, after V lost 6 bases and J lost 3 bases. CDR1 is SEHNR, CDR2 FQNEAQ, per germline (reference sequence). The CDR3 length is 15 residues. This chain's CDR3 is CASSLAGGFYNEQFF. The CDR3 nucleotides read TGTGCCAGCAGTCTAGCGGGGGGGTTCTACAATGAGCAGTTCTTC.

This chain links TRBV19 with TRBJ2-1, with 9 bases identical to TRBD1. J gave up 6 bases and V 3 bases, and 3 bases lay outside the gene matches. Per the germline V gene, CDR1 is LNHDA and CDR2 is SQIVND (reference sequence). The CDR3 has 14 residues. CDR3 bases: TGTGCCAGTAGTATGGGGACAGGGTTCAATGAGCAGTTCTTC. Translated: CASSMGTGFNEQFF.

This clone appeared a few times. The chain recombines TRBV19 with TRBJ1-1, with 10 bases lining up with TRBD1. After removal of 3 bases from V and 4 bases from J, the junction contained 8 bases not matched to a gene. This CDR3 has 16 residues. Looked up from germline, CDR1 is LNHDA and CDR2 is SQIVND (reference sequence). CDR3 in DNA: TGTGCCAGTAGTATTAAGACAGGGGGCGGTGGCACTGAAGCTTTCTTT. This sequence encodes CASSIKTGGGGTEAFF.

The gene calls are TRBV5-1 and TRBJ2-5, with 9 bases fitting TRBD1. The CDR3 extends over 14 amino acids. J lost 4 bases, V lost 3 bases, and 4 bases had no gene match. Germline lookup yields CDR1 SGHRS and CDR2 YFSETQ. The CDR3 is CASSWDRVGETQYF. The DNA of the CDR3 is TGCGCCAGCAGCTGGGACAGGGTGGGAGAGACCCAGTACTTC.

The chain links TRBV4-2 to TRBJ2-7; TRBD2 agrees at 12 bases. V gave up 3 bases and J gave up 3 bases; unmatched junction bases: 9. CDR3 size: 17 residues. Germline CDR1 LGHNA, CDR2 YNFKEQ. CDR3: CASSQSGGLAGSYEQYF. The CDR3 DNA sequence: TGTGCCAGCAGCCAGTCCGGAGGACTAGCGGGAAGCTACGAGCAGTACTTC.

This clone has just one count. This chain links TRBV5-4 with TRBJ2-7; 10 bases match TRBD2. The CDR3 covers 14 residues. CDR1 and CDR2 (germline): SGHNT, YYREEE (reference sequence). J was trimmed by 6 bases and V by 3 bases; bases with no gene match: 6. This CDR3 is CASSSKREGGEQYF. The DNA of the CDR3 is TGTGCCAGCAGCTCCAAGCGGGAGGGTGGCGAGCAGTACTTC.

The rearrangement joins TRBV5-8 to TRBJ2-6; TRBD2 might be the D (5 bases). CDR3 length equals 16 residues. The ends were cut back, 4 bases at V and 4 bases at J, with 15 bases in the middle. Germline CDR1 is SGHTS and CDR2 is YDEGEE. The CDR3 loop reads CASSLGVGSGANVLTF. Written as DNA, the CDR3 is TGTGCCAGCAGCCTCGGGGTCGGCAGCGGGGCCAACGTCCTGACTTTC.

The genes are TRBV4-1 and TRBJ2-7; 8 bases line up with TRBD2. V trimming: 4 bases; J trimming: 2 bases; junction bases outside the gene matches: 10. The CDR3 loop spans 16 amino acids. CDR1 is MGHRA and CDR2 is YSYEKL in the germline V gene. The CDR3 protein is CASSRQLAEGAYEQYF. The CDR3 region has the DNA TGCGCCAGCAGCCGCCAACTAGCGGAGGGGGCCTACGAGCAGTACTTC.

CDR3 residues: CASSLSGSGLVGTEAFF. The CDR3 coding sequence is TGTGCCAGCAGCTTATCCGGGTCGGGTTTGGTCGGCACTGAAGCTTTCTTT. This chain connects TRBV7-9 to TRBJ1-1, with D uncertain. This CDR3 has 17 amino acids. In germline, CDR1 is SEHNR, CDR2 FQNEAQ (reference sequence). V shed 2 bases and J shed 4 bases, with 20 bases lying between them.